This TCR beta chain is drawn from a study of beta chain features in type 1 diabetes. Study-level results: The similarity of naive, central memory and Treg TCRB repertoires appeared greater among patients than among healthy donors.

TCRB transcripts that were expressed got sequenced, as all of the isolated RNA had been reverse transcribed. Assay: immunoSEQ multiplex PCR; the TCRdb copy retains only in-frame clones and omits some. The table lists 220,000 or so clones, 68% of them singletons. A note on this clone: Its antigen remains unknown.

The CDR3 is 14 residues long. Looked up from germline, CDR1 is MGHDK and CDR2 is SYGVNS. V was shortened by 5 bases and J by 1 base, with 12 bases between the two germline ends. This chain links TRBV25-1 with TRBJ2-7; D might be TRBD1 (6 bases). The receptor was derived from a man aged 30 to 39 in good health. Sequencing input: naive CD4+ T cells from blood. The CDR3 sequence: CASSPRGISYEQYF. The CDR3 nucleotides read TGTGCCAGCAGTCCTAGGGGGATATCCTACGAGCAGTACTTC.